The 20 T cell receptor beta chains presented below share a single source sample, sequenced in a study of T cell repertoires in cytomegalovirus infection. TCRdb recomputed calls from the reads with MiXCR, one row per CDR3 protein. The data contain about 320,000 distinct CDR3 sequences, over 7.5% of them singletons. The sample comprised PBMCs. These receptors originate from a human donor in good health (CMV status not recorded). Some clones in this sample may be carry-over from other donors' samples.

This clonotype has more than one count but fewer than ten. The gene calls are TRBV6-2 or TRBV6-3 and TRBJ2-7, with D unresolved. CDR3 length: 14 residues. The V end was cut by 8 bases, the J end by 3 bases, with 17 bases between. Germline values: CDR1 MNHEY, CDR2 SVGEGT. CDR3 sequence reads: CASLNRRRVYEQYF. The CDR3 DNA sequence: TGTGCCAGCCTAAACCGAAGACGGGTCTACGAGCAGTACTTC.

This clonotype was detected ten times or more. The CDR3 region is CASSYFRTSRTGELFF. The DNA for the CDR3 is TGTGCCAGCAGTTACTTTCGGACTAGTCGGACCGGGGAGCTGTTTTTT. V gene TRBV6-5 combines with J gene TRBJ2-2; TRBD2 agrees at 7 bases. CDR3 length: 16 amino acids. The junction had 7 bases not matched to a gene; V was cut back by 1 base and J by 5 bases. CDR1 and CDR2 (germline): MNHEY, SVGAGI.

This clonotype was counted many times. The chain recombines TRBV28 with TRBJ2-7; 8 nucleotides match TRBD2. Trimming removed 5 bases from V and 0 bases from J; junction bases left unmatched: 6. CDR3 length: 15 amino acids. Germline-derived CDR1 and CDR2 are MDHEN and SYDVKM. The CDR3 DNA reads TGTGCCAGCAGTAGAGCGGGAGTGAGCTCCTACGAGCAGTACTTC. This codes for CASSRAGVSSYEQYF.

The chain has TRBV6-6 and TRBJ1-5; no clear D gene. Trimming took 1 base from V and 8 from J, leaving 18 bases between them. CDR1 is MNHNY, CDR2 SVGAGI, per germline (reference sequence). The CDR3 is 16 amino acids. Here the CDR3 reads CASSYWSRRKREPQHF. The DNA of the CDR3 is TGTGCCAGCAGTTACTGGAGCCGGAGGAAAAGGGAGCCCCAGCATTTT.

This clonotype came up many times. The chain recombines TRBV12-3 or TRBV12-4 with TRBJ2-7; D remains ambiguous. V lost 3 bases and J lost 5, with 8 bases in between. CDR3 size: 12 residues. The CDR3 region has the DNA TGTGCCAGCAGTTTTTTGGCGGACGAGCAGTACTTC. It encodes CASSFLADEQYF.

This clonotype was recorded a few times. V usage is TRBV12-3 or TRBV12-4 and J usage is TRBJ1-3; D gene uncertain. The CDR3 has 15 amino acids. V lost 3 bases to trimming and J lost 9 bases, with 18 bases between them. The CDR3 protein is CASSLLEVPSGTIYF. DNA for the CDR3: TGTGCCAGCAGTTTGTTAGAGGTCCCCAGCGGCACCATATATTTT.

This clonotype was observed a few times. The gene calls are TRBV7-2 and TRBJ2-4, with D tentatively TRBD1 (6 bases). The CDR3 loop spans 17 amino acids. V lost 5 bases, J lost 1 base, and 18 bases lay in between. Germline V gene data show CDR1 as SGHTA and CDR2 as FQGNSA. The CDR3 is CASSSSQGIGAKNIQYF. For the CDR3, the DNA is TGTGCCAGCAGCAGCTCACAGGGTATTGGGGCCAAAAACATTCAGTACTTC.

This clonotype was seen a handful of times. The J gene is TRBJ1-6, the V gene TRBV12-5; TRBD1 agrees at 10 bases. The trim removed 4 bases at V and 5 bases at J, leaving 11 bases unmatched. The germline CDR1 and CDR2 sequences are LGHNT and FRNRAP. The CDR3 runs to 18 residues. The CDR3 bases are TGTGCTAGTGGTTCCACCAGATGGGGACAGGGGAATAATTCACCCCTCCACTTT. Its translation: CASGSTRWGQGNNSPLHF. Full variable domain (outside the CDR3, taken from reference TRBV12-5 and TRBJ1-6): DARVTQTPRHKVTEMGQEVTMRCQPILGHNTVFWYRQTMMQGLELLAYFRNRAPLDDSGMPKDRFSAEMPDATLATLKIQPSEPRDSAVYFCASGSTRWGQGNNSPLHFGNGTRLTVT.

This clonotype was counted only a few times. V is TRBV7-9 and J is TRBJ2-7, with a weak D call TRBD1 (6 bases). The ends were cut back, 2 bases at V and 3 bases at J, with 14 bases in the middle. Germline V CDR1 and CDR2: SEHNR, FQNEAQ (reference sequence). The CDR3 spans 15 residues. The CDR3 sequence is CASSLSWDKGYEQYF. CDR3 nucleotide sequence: TGTGCCAGCAGCTTATCGTGGGACAAAGGCTACGAGCAGTACTTC.

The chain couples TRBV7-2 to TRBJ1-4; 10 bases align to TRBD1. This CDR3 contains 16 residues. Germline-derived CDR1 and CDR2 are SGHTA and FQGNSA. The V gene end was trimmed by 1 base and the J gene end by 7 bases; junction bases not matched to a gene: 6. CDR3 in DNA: TGTGCCAGCAGCTTAGTTTACCGGGACAGGGGTGAAAAACTGTTTTTT. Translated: CASSLVYRDRGEKLFF.

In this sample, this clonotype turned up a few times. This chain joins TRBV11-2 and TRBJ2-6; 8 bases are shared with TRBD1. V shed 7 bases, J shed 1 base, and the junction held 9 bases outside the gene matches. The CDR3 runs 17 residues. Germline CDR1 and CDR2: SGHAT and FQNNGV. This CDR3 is CASMPTRQGSGANVLTF. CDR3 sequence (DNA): TGTGCCAGCATGCCAACCCGACAGGGGTCTGGGGCCAACGTCCTGACTTTC.

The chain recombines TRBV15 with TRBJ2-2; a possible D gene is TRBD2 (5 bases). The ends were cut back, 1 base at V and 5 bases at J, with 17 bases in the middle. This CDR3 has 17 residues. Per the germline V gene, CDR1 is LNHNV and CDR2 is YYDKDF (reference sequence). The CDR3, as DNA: TGTGCCACCAGCAGAGCCTCATTAAGTGGGAGAACCGGGGAGCTGTTTTTT. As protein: CATSRASLSGRTGELFF.

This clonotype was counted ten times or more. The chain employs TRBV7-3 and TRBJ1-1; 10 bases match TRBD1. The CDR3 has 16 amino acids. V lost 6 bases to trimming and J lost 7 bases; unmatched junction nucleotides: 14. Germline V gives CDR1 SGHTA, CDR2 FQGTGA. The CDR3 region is CASSLTSGTGVGEAFF. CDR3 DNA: TGTGCCAGCAGTCTAACGTCCGGGACAGGGGTCGGTGAAGCTTTCTTT.

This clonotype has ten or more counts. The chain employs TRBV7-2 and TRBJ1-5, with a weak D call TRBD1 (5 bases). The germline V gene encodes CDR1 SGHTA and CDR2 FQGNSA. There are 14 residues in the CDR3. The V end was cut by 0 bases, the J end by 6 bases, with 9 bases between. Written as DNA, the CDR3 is TGTGCCAGCAGCTTAGCCCAGGGTAGTCAGCCCCAGCATTTT. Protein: CASSLAQGSQPQHF.

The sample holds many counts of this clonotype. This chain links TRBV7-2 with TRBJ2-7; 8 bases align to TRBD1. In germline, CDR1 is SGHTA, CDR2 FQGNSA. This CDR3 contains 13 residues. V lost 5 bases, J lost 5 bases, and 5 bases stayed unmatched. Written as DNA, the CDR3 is TGTGCCAGCAGCCCGGACAGGGTAAACGAGCAGTACTTC. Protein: CASSPDRVNEQYF.

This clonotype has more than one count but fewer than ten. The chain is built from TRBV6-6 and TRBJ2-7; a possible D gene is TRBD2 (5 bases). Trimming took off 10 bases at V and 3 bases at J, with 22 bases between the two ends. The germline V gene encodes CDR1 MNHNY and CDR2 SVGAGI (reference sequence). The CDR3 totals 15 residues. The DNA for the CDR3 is TGTGCCACCGGCGTTTGGGGAGATAAGAACTACGAGCAGTACTTC. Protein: CATGVWGDKNYEQYF.

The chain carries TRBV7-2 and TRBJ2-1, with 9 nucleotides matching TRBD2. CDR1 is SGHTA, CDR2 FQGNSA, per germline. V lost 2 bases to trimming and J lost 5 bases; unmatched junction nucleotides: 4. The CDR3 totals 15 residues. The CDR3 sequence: CASSLSASGNNEQFF. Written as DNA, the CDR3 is TGTGCCAGCAGCTTATCGGCTAGCGGGAACAATGAGCAGTTCTTC.

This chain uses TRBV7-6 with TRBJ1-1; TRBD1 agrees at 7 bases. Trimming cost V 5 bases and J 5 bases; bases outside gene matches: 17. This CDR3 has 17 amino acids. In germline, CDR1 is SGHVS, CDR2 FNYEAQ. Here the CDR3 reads CASSLLPGQVGLTEAFF. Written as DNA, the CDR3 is TGTGCCAGCAGCCTACTTCCCGGACAGGTCGGTTTGACTGAAGCTTTCTTT.

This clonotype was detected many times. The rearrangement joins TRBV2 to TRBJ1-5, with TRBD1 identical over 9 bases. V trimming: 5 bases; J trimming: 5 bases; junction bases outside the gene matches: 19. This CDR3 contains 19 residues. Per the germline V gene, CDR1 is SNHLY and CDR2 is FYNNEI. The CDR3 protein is CASSSPGQGVISFDQPQHF. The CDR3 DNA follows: TGTGCCAGCAGTAGCCCGGGACAGGGCGTTATCAGTTTCGATCAGCCCCAGCATTTT. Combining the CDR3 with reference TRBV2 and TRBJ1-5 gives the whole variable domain EPEVTQTPSHQVTQMGQEVILRCVPISNHLYFYWYRQILGQKVEFLVSFYNNEISEKSEIFDDQFSVERPDGSNFTLKIRSTKLEDSAMYFCASSSPGQGVISFDQPQHFGDGTRLSIL.

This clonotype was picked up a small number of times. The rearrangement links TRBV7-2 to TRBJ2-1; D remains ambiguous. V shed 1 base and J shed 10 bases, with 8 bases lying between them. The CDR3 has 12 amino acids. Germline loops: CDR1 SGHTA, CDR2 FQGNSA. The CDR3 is CASSLGALEQFF. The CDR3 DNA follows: TGTGCCAGCAGCTTAGGAGCATTAGAGCAGTTCTTC. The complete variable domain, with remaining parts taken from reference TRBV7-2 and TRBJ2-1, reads GAGVSQSPSNKVTEKGKDVELRCDPISGHTALYWYRQSLGQGLEFLIYFQGNSAPDKSGLPSDRFSAERTGGSVSTLTIQRTQQEDSAVYLCASSLGALEQFFGPGTRLTVL.